This T cell receptor (beta chain) emerged from a study of T-cell reconstitution after alpha-beta-depleted transplantation in children. For TCRbeta, the library was prepared with unique molecular identifiers. TCRdb recomputed calls from the PCR reads with MiXCR, one row per CDR3 protein. The sample contains approximately 390,000 distinct CDR3 sequences, roughly 11% of which appear only once. The table lists this clonotype with many counts. The CDR3 runs to 16 residues. Germline V gene data show CDR1 as KGHSH and CDR2 as LQKENI. J lost 9 bases, V lost 0 bases, and 6 bases had no gene match. Sequencing was performed on PBMCs from the stem cell graft donor, taken from the stem cell graft. This receptor was taken from a human donor who donated a stem cell graft to a child with acute myeloid leukemia. V is TRBV18 and J is TRBJ1-6; 9 positions match TRBD1. As DNA, the CDR3 is TGTGCCAGCTCACCACCGGGACAGGGCCAGGGTTCACCCCTCCACTTT. It codes for CASSPPGQGQGSPLHF. Full variable domain (rest looked up from reference TRBV18 and TRBJ1-6): NAGVMQNPRHLVRRRGQEARLRCSPMKGHSHVYWYRQLPEEGLKFMVYLQKENIIDESGMPKERFSAEFPKEGPSILRIQQVVRGDSAAYFCASSPPGQGQGSPLHFGNGTRLTVT.